These 25 T cell receptor beta chains were all obtained from the same sample, sequenced in a study of CD4 T cells in relation to SARS-CoV-2 and coronaviruses (dated by TCRdb to about 2021). Libraries were made using the immunoSEQ multiplex PCR assay. TCRdb's version of the immuneACCESS table is confined to in-frame rearrangements and falls short of the full clone set. An unresolved V gene accounts for under half of the shortfall where checked; the remainder is of unknown origin. For this sample the table gives 50,000 to 65,000 clones, of which around 92% were detected only once. The ten largest clones represent about 0.36% of the sample. The specimen was naive CD4+ T cells from PBMCs. Interpreted using the paper, the cell subset or site label stands for: naive CD4+ T cells isolated by negative enrichment. These TCRs come from an adult with COVID-19.

This clone appeared a few times. V usage is TRBV5-1 and J usage is TRBJ2-7; D ambiguous. CDR1 and CDR2 (germline): SGHRS, YFSETQ. With 0 bases removed from V and 1 base from J, the gap between germline ends came to 8 bases. The CDR3 extends over 14 amino acids. In DNA, the CDR3 is TGCGCCAGCAGCTTGGTTCCTAGGTCCTACGAGCAGTACTTC. It yields the protein CASSLVPRSYEQYF.

This clone occurred a few times. J is TRBJ1-6 and V is TRBV27; no firm D call. V lost 7 bases and J lost 9, with 19 bases in between. Per the germline V gene, CDR1 is MNHEY and CDR2 is SMNVEV (reference sequence). CDR3 length equals 15 residues. This CDR3 reads CASTTKKEIGSPLHF. Here the CDR3 DNA reads TGTGCCAGCACCACTAAAAAAGAAATCGGTTCACCCCTCCACTTT.

A note on this clone: A junction end diverges from the germline sequence, so it may reflect a read error. The chain recombines TRBV29-1 with TRBJ1-2; 8 positions match TRBD1. The germline gives CDR1 SQVTM, CDR2 ANQGSEA. The CDR3 sequence is 8 residues long. The CDR3 DNA reads TGCAGCGACAGGACAGGGCTCTTC. It specifies CSDRTGLF. The full variable domain, rest sourced from reference TRBV29-1 and TRBJ1-2, is SAVISQKPSRDICQRGTSLTIQCQVDSQVTMMFWYRQQPGQSLTLIATANQGSEATYESGFVIDKFPISRPNLTFSTLTVSNMSPEDSSIYLCSDRTGLFGSGTRLTVV.

The chain recombines TRBV5-5 with TRBJ2-7; 9 bases map to TRBD2. In germline, CDR1 is SGHKS, CDR2 YYEKEE (reference sequence). The CDR3 totals 14 residues. The V and J ends lost 4 bases and 2 bases, in that order; junction bases with no gene match: 4. The CDR3 here is CASSRLAGAYEQYF. In nucleotides, the CDR3 is TGTGCCAGCAGCAGGTTAGCGGGAGCCTACGAGCAGTACTTC.

This clone was counted once. The J gene is TRBJ2-5, the V gene TRBV30; no clear D gene. The germline V gene has CDR1 GTSNPN and CDR2 SVGIG (reference sequence). The V end lost 0 bases, the J end lost 7 bases, and 6 bases lay between the germline ends. CDR3 size: 11 residues. CDR3 in DNA: TGTGCCTGGAGTGTACTTGGGACCCAGTACTTC. Encoded protein: CAWSVLGTQYF.

The V call is TRBV6-5, the J call TRBJ2-7; 7 nucleotides align to TRBD2. The trim removed 8 bases at V and 0 bases at J, leaving 10 bases unmatched. Germline V gene sequence: CDR1 MNHEY, CDR2 SVGAGI. This CDR3 is built from 15 residues. The CDR3 DNA sequence: TGTGCCAGCGCCGTCAGGCTAGCGGCCTCCTACGAGCAGTACTTC. Protein: CASAVRLAASYEQYF.

The CDR3 coding sequence is TGCGCCAGCAGCCACACAGGGACAGGGGGTTATGAGCAGTTCTTC. It is translated as CASSHTGTGGYEQFF. The V gene is TRBV5-1, the J gene TRBJ2-1; 11 bases are a match to TRBD1. The CDR3 consists of 15 residues. Germline lookup yields CDR1 SGHRS and CDR2 YFSETQ. With V trimmed by 4 bases and J by 8 bases, 8 bases remained unmatched.

This clone was seen only once. The V gene is TRBV2, the J gene TRBJ2-3, with 7 bases lining up with TRBD2. The CDR3 has 12 amino acids. The germline V gene has CDR1 SNHLY and CDR2 FYNNEI. V was clipped by 8 bases and J by 5 bases; unmatched bases: 4. The CDR3 sequence is CASVGEGDTQYF. The CDR3 DNA sequence: TGTGCCAGCGTTGGGGAGGGAGATACGCAGTATTTT.

The chain carries TRBV2 and TRBJ2-7, with TRBD2 matching 9 bases. The J segment lost 3 bases and the V segment lost 5 bases, leaving 8 bases of the junction unmatched. CDR3 length equals 15 residues. Per germline, CDR1 SNHLY and CDR2 FYNNEI. The CDR3 region has the DNA TGTGCCAGCAGTAACGGGGCTAGCGGGGTCTACGAGCAGTACTTC. Protein sequence: CASSNGASGVYEQYF.

This clone was observed a single time. The V call is TRBV28, the J call TRBJ1-3; 8 bases are shared with TRBD1. The CDR3 runs 17 residues. Germline CDR1 and CDR2: MDHEN and SYDVKM. The ends lost 3 bases at V and 4 bases at J; junction bases unmatched: 11. The CDR3 loop is CASSFPRGLSTGNTIYF. The CDR3 DNA is TGTGCCAGCAGTTTCCCCAGGGGGCTAAGTACCGGAAACACCATATATTTT.

The chain couples TRBV3-1 (or the pseudogene TRBV3-2) to TRBJ1-2; TRBD1 matches at 8 bases. Germline V lookup: CDR1 LGHDT, CDR2 YNNKEL (reference sequence). J gave up 8 bases and V 1 base, and 6 bases lay outside the gene matches. This CDR3 is built from 14 residues. CDR3: CASSQAQGAEGYTF. DNA for the CDR3: TGTGCCAGCAGCCAAGCCCAGGGGGCGGAAGGCTACACCTTC.

This rearrangement joins TRBV30 to TRBJ1-5; D is uncertain. The germline V and J ends were trimmed by 1 base and 0 bases, with 10 bases remaining between them. Germline V CDR1 and CDR2: GTSNPN, SVGIG (reference sequence). The CDR3 is 15 amino acids. CDR3 protein: CAWSEGRSSNQPQHF. In nucleotides, the CDR3 is TGTGCCTGGAGTGAGGGAAGGAGTAGCAATCAGCCCCAGCATTTT.

The gene calls are TRBV6-6 and TRBJ1-3; no reliable D call. Per the germline V gene, CDR1 is MNHNY and CDR2 is SVGAGI (reference sequence). V was pared by 2 bases and J by 3 bases, with 2 bases between. This CDR3 has 12 amino acids. The CDR3 DNA reads as TGTGCCAGCAGTTACAGTGGAAACACCATATATTTT. It is translated as CASSYSGNTIYF.

This clone was seen a single time. The chain uses TRBV2 and TRBJ2-7; 14 bases are shared with TRBD2. From germline, CDR1 is SNHLY and CDR2 FYNNEI. The CDR3 has 16 residues. The ends lost 4 bases at V and 3 bases at J; junction bases unmatched: 5. CDR3 sequence reads: CASSGGLAGALYEQYF. The CDR3 coding sequence is TGTGCCAGCAGTGGGGGACTAGCGGGAGCTCTCTACGAGCAGTACTTC.

The chain links TRBV2 to TRBJ2-7; D is unclear. CDR3 length: 11 amino acids. The germline V and J ends were trimmed by 5 bases and 2 bases, with 4 bases remaining between them. In germline, CDR1 is SNHLY, CDR2 FYNNEI. The CDR3 reads CASSPAYEQYF. The CDR3 nucleotides are TGTGCCAGCAGTCCGGCCTACGAGCAGTACTTC.

The rearrangement joins TRBV18 to TRBJ2-2, with TRBD1 as a possible D gene (5 bases). V shed 2 bases and J shed 7 bases, with 11 bases lying between them. This CDR3 is built from 14 residues. From germline, CDR1 is KGHSH and CDR2 LQKENI. The CDR3 nucleotides read TGTGCCAGCTCACCATGGGGCTACGACGGGGAGCTGTTTTTT. Encoded protein: CASSPWGYDGELFF.

The V call is TRBV9, the J call TRBJ2-1; 9 bases fit TRBD2. The V segment lost 2 bases and the J segment 3 bases; nucleotides outside the gene matches: 12. The germline gives CDR1 SGDLS, CDR2 YYNGEE. CDR3 size: 18 residues. The CDR3 protein is CASSVSPLAGGLYNEQFF. The CDR3 DNA follows: TGTGCCAGCAGCGTTTCCCCCCTTGCGGGAGGGCTCTACAATGAGCAGTTCTTC. Full variable domain (outside the CDR3, taken from reference TRBV9 and TRBJ2-1): DSGVTQTPKHLITATGQRVTLRCSPRSGDLSVYWYQQSLDQGLQFLIQYYNGEERAKGNILERFSAQQFPDLHSELNLSSLELGDSALYFCASSVSPLAGGLYNEQFFGPGTRLTVL.

This rearrangement joins TRBV5-1 to TRBJ1-6, with 8 bases aligning to TRBD1. From germline, CDR1 is SGHRS and CDR2 YFSETQ. V shed 1 base and J 9 bases; nucleotides not matched to a gene: 9. The CDR3 is 16 residues long. This CDR3 reads CASSLSQGARSSPLHF. The CDR3 DNA sequence: TGCGCCAGCAGCTTGAGTCAGGGGGCACGGAGTTCACCCCTCCACTTT.

V is TRBV6-6 and J is TRBJ2-3; possibly TRBD2 for D (5 bases). Germline CDR1 MNHNY, CDR2 SVGAGI (reference sequence). The V end lost 5 bases, the J end lost 6 bases, and 12 bases lay between the germline ends. This CDR3 contains 13 residues. The CDR3 nucleotides read TGTGCCAGCAGTACAGCGGAGGCGGATACGCAGTATTTT. Its translation: CASSTAEADTQYF.

V is TRBV6-2 or TRBV6-3 and J is TRBJ2-5; perhaps TRBD1 as D (6 bases). Trimming removed 4 bases at V and 1 base at J, with 10 bases between. CDR3 length equals 14 residues. Germline CDR1 MNHEY, CDR2 SVGEGT. CDR3 loop: CASSSGTIQETQYF. The CDR3 DNA sequence: TGTGCCAGCAGTTCGGGGACAATCCAAGAGACCCAGTACTTC.

The chain carries TRBV2 and TRBJ2-3, with D maybe TRBD2 (5 bases). Looked up from germline, CDR1 is SNHLY and CDR2 is FYNNEI. This CDR3 region has 14 residues. The V and J ends lost 7 bases and 8 bases respectively, with 19 bases between them. The CDR3 loop reads CASIGERLGATQYF. In nucleotides, the CDR3 is TGTGCCAGCATCGGTGAGCGGCTCGGTGCTACGCAGTATTTT.

The CDR3 reads CASSTQTSGNEQFF. Written as DNA, the CDR3 is TGTGCCAGCAGCACCCAGACTAGCGGCAATGAGCAGTTCTTC. This sequence joins TRBV11-2 and TRBJ2-1; 9 bases match TRBD2. The CDR3 is made up of 14 amino acids. The V gene end was trimmed by 5 bases and the J gene end by 6 bases; junction bases not matched to a gene: 5. Germline V gene sequence: CDR1 SGHAT, CDR2 FQNNGV.

The chain links TRBV5-8 to TRBJ2-2; 7 bases are a match to TRBD1. Germline assignment: CDR1 SGHTS and CDR2 YDEGEE. The CDR3 totals 17 residues. V shed 0 bases, J shed 0 bases, and the junction held 5 bases outside the gene matches. CDR3 coding DNA: TGTGCCAGCAGCTTGGGTCTCGGACAGGCGAACACCGGGGAGCTGTTTTTT. Its translation is CASSLGLGQANTGELFF. The full variable domain, its missing parts supplied by reference TRBV5-8 and TRBJ2-2, is EAGVTQSPTHLIKTRGQQATLRCSPISGHTSVYWYQQALGLGLQFLLWYDEGEERNRGNFPPRFSGRQFPNYSSELNVNALELEDSALYLCASSLGLGQANTGELFFGEGSRLTVL.

This chain connects TRBV19 to TRBJ2-4; TRBD2 matches 7 bases. Germline loops: CDR1 LNHDA, CDR2 SQIVND (reference sequence). The CDR3 sequence is 17 residues long. V shed 1 base, J shed 3 bases, and the junction held 9 bases outside the gene matches. The CDR3 sequence: CASSIGLSSGLKNIQYF. The CDR3 coding sequence is TGTGCCAGTAGTATAGGTCTTAGTAGCGGGCTCAAAAACATTCAGTACTTC.

This chain joins TRBV7-2 and TRBJ2-1, with no clear D. The CDR3 covers 11 residues. Germline V CDR1 and CDR2: SGHTA, FQGNSA. V was clipped by 5 bases and J by 6 bases, with 5 bases between them. The CDR3 DNA sequence: TGTGCCAGCAGCCGAATCAATGAGCAGTTCTTC. Amino acids: CASSRINEQFF.